One and the same sample provided the 30 T cell receptor beta chains below, sequenced in a study of shared clonotypes between healthy human individuals. TCRdb's table, derived via immunoSEQ multiplex PCR, lists solely in-frame clones and lacks some. Altogether over 2 million clones are present, over 85% being singletons, with the ten largest covering around 0.13%. Sequencing was performed on naive CD4+ T cells sorted from blood. Subset described: CD45RA+ positively selected. The receptors originated from a man aged 18 to 30 in good health.

The chain links TRBV18 to TRBJ1-1; the D gene is possibly TRBD1 (5 bases). Germline V gives CDR1 KGHSH, CDR2 LQKENI. V was clipped by 6 bases and J by 0 bases, with 17 bases between them. The CDR3 runs 16 residues. The CDR3 loop is CASSRTRVSVNTEAFF. The CDR3 nucleotides are TGTGCCAGCTCGCGGACCAGGGTGTCGGTGAACACTGAAGCTTTCTTT.

The V call is TRBV9, the J call TRBJ1-2; D is unclear. Germline values: CDR1 SGDLS, CDR2 YYNGEE. The CDR3 contains 14 residues. The germline V and J ends were trimmed by 0 bases and 1 base, with 7 bases remaining between them. CDR3 coding DNA: TGTGCCAGCAGCGTAGCTGGCAATAACTATGGCTACACCTTC. It specifies CASSVAGNNYGYTF.

The sample holds one count of this clone. The V and J genes are TRBV11-2 and TRBJ2-4; D call uncertain. Trimming shortened V by 4 bases and J by 4 bases, and 11 bases separated the two germline ends. The CDR3 sequence is 14 residues long. Germline V gene data show CDR1 as SGHAT and CDR2 as FQNNGV. CDR3 sequence: CASSSESGKNIQYF. CDR3 bases: TGTGCCAGCAGCTCCGAAAGTGGGAAAAACATTCAGTACTTC.

The rearrangement joins TRBV19 to TRBJ1-2; possibly TRBD1 for D (6 bases). V was trimmed by 4 bases and J by 5 bases, leaving 17 bases between them. The CDR3 is 15 amino acids. The V gene's germline CDR1 is LNHDA and CDR2 SQIVND (reference sequence). CDR3 in amino acids: CASSNRVRTAYGYTF. The DNA for the CDR3 is TGTGCCAGTAGTAACCGCGTAAGGACAGCATATGGCTACACCTTC.

About this clone itself: The same CDR3 can be traced to other DNA sequences in this sample. The chain recombines TRBV18 with TRBJ1-2, with unresolved D. The V end lost 2 bases, the J end lost 3 bases, and 7 bases lay between the germline ends. This CDR3 spans 13 amino acids. CDR1 is KGHSH, CDR2 LQKENI, per germline. The CDR3 region is CASSPSQDYGYTF. CDR3 DNA sequence: TGTGCCAGCTCACCAAGCCAAGACTATGGCTACACCTTC.

The gene calls are TRBV19 and TRBJ1-6, with D hard to call. Looked up from germline, CDR1 is LNHDA and CDR2 is SQIVND (reference sequence). V lost 4 bases, J lost 3 bases, and 10 bases lay in between. This CDR3 region has 15 residues. In nucleotides, the CDR3 is TGTGCCAGTAGTACGCCTCCCATCTATAATTCACCCCTCCACTTT. Translation: CASSTPPIYNSPLHF.

This sequence joins TRBV2 and TRBJ1-5, with TRBD1 matching 7 bases. The V gene's germline CDR1 is SNHLY and CDR2 FYNNEI. J gave up 1 base and V 6 bases, and 3 bases lay outside the gene matches. This CDR3 comprises 14 residues. CDR3 protein: CASRAGQSNQPQHF. The DNA of the CDR3 is TGTGCCAGCAGGGCGGGACAGAGCAATCAGCCCCAGCATTTT.

CDR3 bases: TGTGCCAGCAGTGTTGGGGGCGTCTACAATGAGCAGTTCTTC. This encodes CASSVGGVYNEQFF. The chain couples TRBV25-1 to TRBJ2-1; the D gene is possibly TRBD1 (6 bases). This CDR3 region has 14 residues. The ends were cut back, 4 bases at V and 3 bases at J, with 10 bases in the middle. Germline V gene data show CDR1 as MGHDK and CDR2 as SYGVNS.

J is TRBJ2-1 and V is TRBV27; 11 positions match TRBD2. Trimming removed 3 bases from V and 2 bases from J; junction bases left unmatched: 9. The CDR3 length is 18 residues. Germline V gene lookup returns CDR1 MNHEY and CDR2 SMNVEV (reference sequence). The CDR3 region is CASSFTFGTSGPYNEQFF. The CDR3 coding sequence is TGTGCCAGCAGTTTTACCTTCGGGACTAGCGGACCCTACAATGAGCAGTTCTTC.

V usage is TRBV30 and J usage is TRBJ2-3; the D gene is possibly TRBD1 (6 bases). The V end was cut by 0 bases, the J end by 6 bases, with 13 bases between. The CDR3 is made up of 14 amino acids. Germline loops: CDR1 GTSNPN, CDR2 SVGIG (reference sequence). CDR3 amino acids: CAWSVSQGLDTQYF. The CDR3 DNA follows: TGTGCCTGGAGTGTATCTCAGGGGCTCGATACGCAGTATTTT.

J is TRBJ2-7 and V is TRBV11-1; TRBD1 or TRBD2 may be the D gene (5 bases each). This CDR3 region has 15 residues. V lost 5 bases and J lost 2, with 16 bases in between. Germline CDR1 SGHAT, CDR2 FQDESV (reference sequence). The CDR3 coding sequence is TGTGCCAGCAGCCTAAATGGTGGGACCGCCTACGAGCAGTACTTC. Amino acid sequence: CASSLNGGTAYEQYF.

The chain combines TRBV5-6 with TRBJ1-2; D gene ambiguous. The CDR3 spans 14 residues. Germline CDR1 SGHDT, CDR2 YYEEEE. V was clipped by 0 bases and J by 8 bases, with 14 bases between them. CDR3 residues: CASSLGGRPAGYTF. The CDR3 coding sequence is TGTGCCAGCAGCTTGGGAGGGCGCCCCGCGGGCTACACCTTC.

The chain uses TRBV4-3 and TRBJ1-4; D remains unclear. Trimming left V 0 bases short and J 7 bases short, with 3 bases between. The CDR3 is 12 residues long. Looked up from germline, CDR1 is LGHNA and CDR2 is YSLEER. The DNA of the CDR3 is TGCGCCAGCAGCCAAGAGGGTGAAAAACTGTTTTTT. Translation gives CASSQEGEKLFF.

The count of this clone is one. CDR3 DNA: TGTGCCAGCAGTGATATCCAGGGGTTTGATCAGCCCCAGCATTTT. Its translation: CASSDIQGFDQPQHF. The chain has TRBV6-1 and TRBJ1-5, with a tentative D call TRBD1 (6 bases). The CDR3 runs to 15 residues. V lost 3 bases to trimming and J lost 5 bases, with 14 bases between them. Germline V gene sequence: CDR1 MNHNS, CDR2 SASEGT.

Worth noting for this clone: In the same sample, other DNA sequences code for this CDR3. V and J are TRBV10-1 and TRBJ2-2; D is possibly TRBD1 (6 bases). V was trimmed by 3 bases and J by 3 bases, leaving 8 bases between them. The CDR3 loop spans 14 amino acids. The germline gives CDR1 WNHNN, CDR2 SYGVQD (reference sequence). CDR3 amino acids: CASSEQGYTGELFF. Written as DNA, the CDR3 is TGCGCCAGCAGTGAACAGGGATACACCGGGGAGCTGTTTTTT.

The V gene is TRBV5-1, the J gene TRBJ2-3; D uncertain. Trimming left V 0 bases short and J 10 bases short, with 12 bases between. The CDR3 is 13 residues long. Germline CDR1 SGHRS, CDR2 YFSETQ. The CDR3 region has the DNA TGCGCCAGCAGCTTGGTGGCAGAGACCGCGCAGTATTTT. Its protein is CASSLVAETAQYF.

The rearrangement joins TRBV5-4 to TRBJ1-6; possibly TRBD1 for D (5 bases). Per the germline V gene, CDR1 is SGHNT and CDR2 is YYREEE (reference sequence). The CDR3 has 16 residues. The ends were cut back, 4 bases at V and 1 base at J, with 12 bases in the middle. DNA of the CDR3: TGTGCCAGCAGCCCCGGGGCAGGGTCCTATAATTCACCCCTCCACTTT. It specifies CASSPGAGSYNSPLHF.

The chain couples TRBV5-5 to TRBJ2-7, with a tentative D call TRBD1 (5 bases). Per the germline V gene, CDR1 is SGHKS and CDR2 is YYEKEE (reference sequence). With 1 base removed from V and 1 base from J, the gap between germline ends came to 9 bases. There are 14 residues in the CDR3. The CDR3 here is CASSLNRYSYEQYF. The CDR3 nucleotides read TGTGCCAGCAGCTTGAACAGGTATTCCTACGAGCAGTACTTC.

The chain has TRBV5-1 and TRBJ2-5, with D possibly TRBD1 on 6 matching bases. V was pared by 3 bases and J by 4 bases, with 16 bases between. The CDR3 spans 15 residues. Germline assignment: CDR1 SGHRS and CDR2 YFSETQ. The CDR3, as DNA: TGCGCCAGCAGCTCTGGGACAAAAAGAGGAGAGACCCAGTACTTC. Translating it yields CASSSGTKRGETQYF.

This chain links TRBV5-1 with TRBJ2-5; D is perhaps TRBD1 (5 bases). CDR3 length: 15 residues. Per the germline V gene, CDR1 is SGHRS and CDR2 is YFSETQ. Trimming took 5 bases from V and 5 from J, leaving 19 bases between them. The CDR3 sequence: CASSLSAGSQETQYF. The CDR3 DNA sequence: TGCGCCAGCAGTCTAAGTGCAGGGTCTCAGGAGACCCAGTACTTC.

On this clone: A much larger clone sits a single nucleotide away, making a read error possible. Additional DNA sequences in this sample encode the identical CDR3. The V and J genes are TRBV5-4 and TRBJ1-2, with 7 bases lining up with TRBD1. CDR1 is SGHNT and CDR2 is YYREEE in the germline V gene (reference sequence). The length of the CDR3 is 14 residues. The chain's CDR3 is CASSLDRANYGYTF. Here the CDR3 DNA reads TGCGCCAGCAGCCTAGACAGGGCGAACTATGGCTACACCTTC.

V gene TRBV4-2 combines with J gene TRBJ1-6, with a tentative D call TRBD1 (5 bases). Germline CDR1 reads LGHNA; CDR2 reads YNFKEQ. V lost 5 bases to trimming and J lost 7 bases, with 15 bases between them. The CDR3 is 15 amino acids. The CDR3 bases are TGTGCCAGCAGCGCCTACCCGGGGCCGAATTCACCCCTCCACTTT. Translation: CASSAYPGPNSPLHF.

This chain uses TRBV5-1 with TRBJ1-1; the D is unclear. The CDR3 spans 14 residues. The germline V and J ends were trimmed by 5 bases and 4 bases, with 15 bases remaining between them. Germline CDR1 and CDR2: SGHRS and YFSETQ. The CDR3: CASRLTSSSTEAFF. The CDR3 bases are TGCGCCAGCAGATTGACCAGTAGTAGCACTGAAGCTTTCTTT.

The chain joins TRBV11-2 to TRBJ1-1, with D perhaps matching TRBD1 (6 bases). Germline loops: CDR1 SGHAT, CDR2 FQNNGV. This CDR3 contains 14 residues. Trimming removed 4 bases at V and 3 bases at J, with 12 bases between. In DNA form, the CDR3 reads TGTGCCAGCAGCTCCCGACAGGCCCACACTGAAGCTTTCTTT. Encoded protein: CASSSRQAHTEAFF. The full variable domain, in which reference TRBV11-2 and TRBJ1-1 provide the parts outside the CDR3, is EAGVAQSPRYKIIEKRQSVAFWCNPISGHATLYWYQQILGQGPKLLIQFQNNGVVDDSQLPKDRFSAERLKGVDSTLKIQPAKLEDSAVYLCASSSRQAHTEAFFGQGTRLTVV.

V and J are TRBV2 and TRBJ2-2; 9 nucleotides align to TRBD1. CDR1 and CDR2 from the germline V gene are SNHLY and FYNNEI. The junction had 7 bases not matched to a gene; V was cut back by 6 bases and J by 2 bases. This CDR3 region has 16 residues. The CDR3: CASRRGTGTNTGELFF. CDR3 coding DNA: TGTGCCAGCAGGCGGGGGACAGGGACTAACACCGGGGAGCTGTTTTTT.

The chain employs TRBV19 and TRBJ1-1, with 8 bases matching TRBD1. CDR1 and CDR2 from the germline V gene are LNHDA and SQIVND (reference sequence). The J segment lost 1 base and the V segment lost 7 bases, leaving 5 bases of the junction unmatched. The CDR3 consists of 14 residues. The CDR3 bases are TGTGCCAGTACCCGGACAGGGAGGAACACTGAAGCTTTCTTT. Protein sequence: CASTRTGRNTEAFF.

The V and J genes are TRBV30 and TRBJ2-3, with D possibly being TRBD1 or TRBD2 (6 bases each). This CDR3 region has 14 residues. The V end was cut by 3 bases, the J end by 3 bases, with 13 bases between. CDR1 is GTSNPN, CDR2 SVGIG, per germline (reference sequence). CDR3 in DNA: TGTGCCTGGAGCTCGAGGAGGGGGACAGATACGCAGTATTTT. Protein sequence: CAWSSRRGTDTQYF. Variable domain in full (rest from reference TRBV30 and TRBJ2-3): SQTIHQWPATLVQPVGSPLSLECTVEGTSNPNLYWYRQAAGRGLQLLFYSVGIGQISSEVPQNLSASRPQDRQFILSSKKLLLSDSGFYLCAWSSRRGTDTQYFGPGTRLTVL.

About this clone itself: Other DNA sequences of this sample code for an identical CDR3. The J gene is TRBJ2-3, the V gene TRBV9; no clear D. The germline V gene has CDR1 SGDLS and CDR2 YYNGEE. V lost 0 bases and J 2 bases, leaving 4 bases between the germline ends. This CDR3 comprises 13 residues. The CDR3 sequence: CASSVASTDTQYF. DNA of the CDR3: TGTGCCAGCAGCGTAGCCTCCACAGATACGCAGTATTTT.

The chain is built from TRBV10-1 and TRBJ2-1; D not certain. CDR1 and CDR2 (germline): WNHNN, SYGVQD (reference sequence). Trimming stripped 0 bases from V and 8 bases from J, with 8 bases between. CDR3 length equals 13 residues. CDR3 in amino acids: CASSESGRDEQFF. In DNA form, the CDR3 reads TGCGCCAGCAGTGAGTCGGGAAGGGATGAGCAGTTCTTC.

The V gene is TRBV10-3, the J gene TRBJ2-5; 8 positions agree with TRBD2. The germline gives CDR1 ENHRY, CDR2 SYGVKD. Trimming removed 6 bases from V and 7 bases from J; junction bases left unmatched: 13. CDR3 size: 15 residues. The CDR3 DNA reads TGTGCCATCAGATCCGGGACTAGGGAACATGGGACCCAGTACTTC. It encodes CAIRSGTREHGTQYF.